This T cell receptor (beta chain) was profiled in a study of beta chain features in type 1 diabetes. Notes on the study in general: When Type 1 diabetes patients were examined, their TCRB CDR3s proved moderately but significantly shorter in all four CD4+ subsets. Researchers reported that naive, central memory and Treg TCRB repertoires appeared more similar in patients than in healthy donors. There were fewer insertions and more deletions at the VDJ junctions of type 1 diabetes patients.

As regards this clone: The antigen is unknown.

Trimming pared 3 bases from V and 7 bases from J, leaving 15 bases between. The CDR3 is 15 amino acids. Germline V CDR1 and CDR2: SGHTA, FQGNSA. The whole isolated RNA underwent reverse transcription, so sequencing captured expressed TCRB transcripts. Clones were sequenced by immunoSEQ multiplex PCR, and TCRdb holds only the in-frame ones, with some missing. Of about 16,000 clones listed, 45% to 55% are singletons. This TCR came from a woman under 30 in good health. Material for sequencing was stem cell memory CD4+ T cells from blood. The rearrangement joins TRBV7-2 to TRBJ1-4; D perhaps matches TRBD1 (5 bases). The CDR3 loop reads CASSFPAQGGEKLFF. CDR3 in DNA: TGTGCCAGCAGCTTCCCTGCGCAGGGAGGTGAAAAACTGTTTTTT.